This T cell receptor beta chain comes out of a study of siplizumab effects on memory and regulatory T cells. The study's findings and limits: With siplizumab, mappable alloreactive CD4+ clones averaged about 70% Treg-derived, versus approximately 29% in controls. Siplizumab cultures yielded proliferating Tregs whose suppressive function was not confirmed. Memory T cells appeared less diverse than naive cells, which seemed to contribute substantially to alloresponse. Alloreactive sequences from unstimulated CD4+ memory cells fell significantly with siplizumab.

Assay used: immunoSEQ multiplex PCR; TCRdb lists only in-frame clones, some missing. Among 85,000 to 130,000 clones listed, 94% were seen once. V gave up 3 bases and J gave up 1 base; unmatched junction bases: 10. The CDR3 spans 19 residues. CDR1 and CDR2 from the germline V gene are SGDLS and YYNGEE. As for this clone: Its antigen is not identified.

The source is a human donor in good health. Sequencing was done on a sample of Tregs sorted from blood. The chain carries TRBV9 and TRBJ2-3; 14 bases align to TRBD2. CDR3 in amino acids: CASSAPLPGLAGGTDTQYF. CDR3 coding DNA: TGTGCCAGCAGCGCGCCTCTACCGGGACTAGCGGGAGGCACAGATACGCAGTATTTT.